These 32 T cell receptor beta chains share one sample of origin, sequenced in a study of Tregs in tolerant kidney transplant recipients. Profiled with immunoSEQ multiplex PCR; TCRdb holds only in-frame clones, not every one. The sample has tens of thousands of clones, under 95% seen once. The sequenced sample consisted of Tregs from blood. Source of these receptors: a human donor in good health.

The V and J genes are TRBV5-1 and TRBJ1-2; weak D call: TRBD1 (5 bases). Germline loops: CDR1 SGHRS, CDR2 YFSETQ. This CDR3 comprises 15 residues. V was clipped by 4 bases and J by 8 bases, with 21 bases between them. The DNA of the CDR3 is TGCGCCAGCAGCGACGCAAAAGTAGGGGAAGGGGGCTACACCTTC. Amino acid sequence: CASSDAKVGEGGYTF.

V is TRBV7-9 and J is TRBJ2-2, with D maybe TRBD1 (6 bases). The ends were cut back, 1 base at V and 1 base at J, with 7 bases in the middle. The length of the CDR3 is 15 residues. Germline V gives CDR1 SEHNR, CDR2 FQNEAQ (reference sequence). In DNA, the CDR3 is TGTGCCAGCAGCTTAGGCAGGGGGAACACCGGGGAGCTGTTTTTT. This encodes CASSLGRGNTGELFF.

The chain uses TRBV29-1 and TRBJ1-5, with 7 positions matching TRBD1. Losses at the gene ends were 4 bases for V and 4 bases for J; bases not matched to a gene: 4. The germline V gene has CDR1 SQVTM and CDR2 ANQGSEA. The CDR3 runs 13 residues. Here the CDR3 reads CSVVTDRNQPQHF. The CDR3 region has the DNA TGCAGCGTTGTTACGGACAGGAATCAGCCCCAGCATTTT.

The chain links TRBV2 to TRBJ2-3; TRBD2 is a possible D gene (5 bases). CDR1 is SNHLY and CDR2 is FYNNEI in the germline V gene. Trimming stripped 6 bases from V and 8 bases from J, with 24 bases between. The CDR3 is 16 amino acids. CDR3 in amino acids: CASSILWTGARGTQYF. DNA for the CDR3: TGTGCCAGCAGCATCCTATGGACTGGCGCGCGTGGTACGCAGTATTTT.

The V and J genes are TRBV30 and TRBJ2-7; perhaps TRBD1 as D (5 bases). The CDR3 consists of 12 residues. The V end lost 4 bases, the J end lost 0 bases, and 7 bases lay between the germline ends. Germline V CDR1 and CDR2: GTSNPN, SVGIG (reference sequence). CDR3 DNA: TGTGCCTGGACAGGGCACTCCTACGAGCAGTACTTC. This sequence encodes CAWTGHSYEQYF.

The V and J genes are TRBV7-9 and TRBJ1-1, with D possibly being TRBD1 (5 bases). The CDR3 loop spans 15 amino acids. Germline values: CDR1 SEHNR, CDR2 FQNEAQ (reference sequence). Trimming took 5 bases from V and 3 from J, leaving 16 bases between them. CDR3 residues: CASSLPSRGDTEAFF. CDR3 sequence (DNA): TGTGCCAGCAGCCTGCCGTCGCGAGGGGACACTGAAGCTTTCTTT.

The chain is built from TRBV27 and TRBJ1-5, with D perhaps matching TRBD1 (5 bases). Germline lookup yields CDR1 MNHEY and CDR2 SMNVEV (reference sequence). CDR3 size: 17 residues. V was clipped by 5 bases and J by 1 base, with 18 bases between them. CDR3 amino acids: CASSPGEGRISNQPQHF. CDR3 bases: TGTGCCAGCAGTCCGGGGGAGGGGCGTATAAGCAATCAGCCCCAGCATTTT.

This rearrangement joins TRBV19 to TRBJ2-3; unclear D gene. The germline V gene has CDR1 LNHDA and CDR2 SQIVND (reference sequence). The CDR3 consists of 15 residues. V gave up 2 bases and J gave up 8 bases, with 17 bases separating them. The CDR3 loop is CASSIRSVGTGTQYF. For the CDR3, the DNA is TGTGCCAGTAGTATAAGGTCAGTCGGCACGGGTACGCAGTATTTT.

The CDR3 loop reads CASSLGGGLTEAFF. The CDR3 DNA reads TGTGCCAGCTCCCTCGGGGGGGGCTTAACTGAAGCTTTCTTT. The chain links TRBV2 to TRBJ1-1, with D perhaps matching TRBD1 (6 bases). V lost 8 bases and J lost 5, with 18 bases in between. This CDR3 spans 14 amino acids. Germline-derived CDR1 and CDR2 are SNHLY and FYNNEI. Filled out from reference TRBV2 and TRBJ1-1, the complete variable domain reads EPEVTQTPSHQVTQMGQEVILRCVPISNHLYFYWYRQILGQKVEFLVSFYNNEISEKSEIFDDQFSVERPDGSNFTLKIRSTKLEDSAMYFCASSLGGGLTEAFFGQGTRLTVV.

The rearrangement joins TRBV19 to TRBJ1-1, with 9 positions matching TRBD1. Trimming removed 2 bases from V and 6 bases from J; junction bases left unmatched: 4. This CDR3 has 14 residues. The germline CDR1 and CDR2 sequences are LNHDA and SQIVND (reference sequence). The CDR3 DNA follows: TGTGCCAGTAGTATAAGGAGACAGGGGGCTGAAGCTTTCTTT. It codes for CASSIRRQGAEAFF.

The gene calls are TRBV5-1 and TRBJ2-5; D uncertain. Near its end, the DNA agrees better with TRBJ2-7, so the J call may be wrong. The CDR3 totals 14 residues. Germline CDR1 reads SGHRS; CDR2 reads YFSETQ. The CDR3 loop is CASSTDGSTYEQYF. DNA for the CDR3: TGCGCCAGCAGCACGGACGGTAGTACCTACGAGCAGTACTTC.

The V call is TRBV5-1, the J call TRBJ2-1; TRBD2 matches 14 bases. The trim removed 0 bases at V and 7 bases at J, leaving 3 bases unmatched. This CDR3 has 16 residues. From germline, CDR1 is SGHRS and CDR2 YFSETQ. The CDR3 DNA reads as TGCGCCAGCAGCTTGGTGACTAGCGGGAGGGGTAATGAGCAGTTCTTC. Translation gives CASSLVTSGRGNEQFF. The whole variable domain, remainder taken from reference TRBV5-1 and TRBJ2-1, is KAGVTQTPRYLIKTRGQQVTLSCSPISGHRSVSWYQQTPGQGLQFLFEYFSETQRNKGNFPGRFSGRQFSNSRSEMNVSTLELGDSALYLCASSLVTSGRGNEQFFGPGTRLTVL.

V usage is TRBV12-5 and J usage is TRBJ1-4; 7 bases line up with TRBD1. This CDR3 is built from 14 residues. V dropped 9 bases and J dropped 6; count of bases not matched to a gene: 10. The germline V gene encodes CDR1 LGHNT and CDR2 FRNRAP. This chain's CDR3 is CASGPGQPYEKLFF. The CDR3, as DNA: TGTGCTAGCGGTCCGGGACAGCCCTATGAAAAACTGTTTTTT. Variable domain in full (rest from reference TRBV12-5 and TRBJ1-4): DARVTQTPRHKVTEMGQEVTMRCQPILGHNTVFWYRQTMMQGLELLAYFRNRAPLDDSGMPKDRFSAEMPDATLATLKIQPSEPRDSAVYFCASGPGQPYEKLFFGSGTQLSVL.

This clone was counted once. The rearrangement joins TRBV10-1 to TRBJ2-7; D is undetermined. The CDR3 runs 12 residues. In germline, CDR1 is WNHNN, CDR2 SYGVQD (reference sequence). Trimming took off 3 bases at V and 3 bases at J, with 6 bases between the two ends. The CDR3: CASSDGDYEQYF. For the CDR3, the DNA is TGCGCCAGCAGTGATGGGGACTACGAGCAGTACTTC.

The rearrangement uses TRBV7-9 and TRBJ1-1; D ambiguous. Between the trimmed V and J ends, which lost 2 bases and 1 base, there was a span of 8 bases. Germline CDR1 is SEHNR and CDR2 is FQNEAQ (reference sequence). The CDR3 totals 14 residues. CDR3 sequence: CASSLTPENTEAFF. The DNA of the CDR3 is TGTGCCAGCAGCTTAACCCCTGAGAACACTGAAGCTTTCTTT.

The rearrangement uses TRBV4-1 and TRBJ1-2; D uncertain. The germline V gene has CDR1 MGHRA and CDR2 YSYEKL. The CDR3 consists of 15 residues. The germline V and J ends were trimmed by 0 bases and 5 bases, with 13 bases remaining between them. The CDR3 DNA follows: TGCGCCAGCAGCCAAGATATGGGCCAGTCTTATGGCTACACCTTC. Its protein is CASSQDMGQSYGYTF.

The chain is built from TRBV2 and TRBJ2-1; either TRBD1 or TRBD2 may supply D (5 bases each). Germline V gene lookup returns CDR1 SNHLY and CDR2 FYNNEI. Trimming cost V 9 bases and J 3 bases, with 9 bases left between them. CDR3 length equals 12 residues. The CDR3 coding sequence is TGTGCCAGTAGGGACGACTACAATGAGCAGTTCTTC. This translates into CASRDDYNEQFF.

This clone was observed a few times. The chain carries TRBV27 and TRBJ1-5; 7 nucleotides align to TRBD1. The germline gives CDR1 MNHEY, CDR2 SMNVEV (reference sequence). This CDR3 spans 13 amino acids. J gave up 5 bases and V 4 bases, and 2 bases lay outside the gene matches. CDR3 sequence reads: CASSYRGHQPQHF. The CDR3 DNA reads TGTGCCAGCAGTTACAGGGGTCATCAGCCCCAGCATTTT.

The chain is built from TRBV7-8 and TRBJ2-3; 11 bases are shared with TRBD2. This CDR3 has 18 residues. Trimming removed 0 bases from V and 7 bases from J; junction bases left unmatched: 12. Germline CDR1 is SGHVS and CDR2 is FQNEAQ. The CDR3 loop is CASSLARGVAGGRNTQYF. The CDR3 DNA is TGTGCCAGCAGCTTAGCGCGTGGAGTAGCGGGGGGGAGGAATACGCAGTATTTT.

V is TRBV29-1 and J is TRBJ1-2; a possible D gene is TRBD1 (5 bases). The CDR3 covers 12 residues. V dropped 4 bases and J dropped 3 bases, with 9 bases sitting between them. Germline V gene lookup returns CDR1 SQVTM and CDR2 ANQGSEA. The CDR3: CSVVPGDYGYTF. DNA for the CDR3: TGCAGCGTTGTTCCGGGGGACTATGGCTACACCTTC.

The CDR3 region is CASSLAANTGELFF. The DNA for the CDR3 is TGCGCCAGCAGCTTGGCGGCGAACACCGGGGAGCTGTTTTTT. The rearrangement joins TRBV5-1 to TRBJ2-2, with D uncertain. Between the trimmed V and J ends, which lost 0 bases and 0 bases, there was a span of 3 bases. The CDR3 length is 14 residues. In germline, CDR1 is SGHRS, CDR2 YFSETQ.

The chain couples TRBV2 to TRBJ1-5, with D uncertain. The V gene's germline CDR1 is SNHLY and CDR2 FYNNEI. The CDR3 runs to 14 residues. V lost 4 bases and J lost 0, with 7 bases in between. Here the CDR3 reads CASSGLNSNQPQHF. As DNA, the CDR3 is TGTGCCAGCAGTGGACTGAATAGCAATCAGCCCCAGCATTTT. Supplemented by reference TRBV2 and TRBJ1-5, the full variable domain reads EPEVTQTPSHQVTQMGQEVILRCVPISNHLYFYWYRQILGQKVEFLVSFYNNEISEKSEIFDDQFSVERPDGSNFTLKIRSTKLEDSAMYFCASSGLNSNQPQHFGDGTRLSIL.

The chain couples TRBV6-6 to TRBJ2-5; D is perhaps TRBD1 or TRBD2 (5 bases each). Trimming stripped 6 bases from V and 4 bases from J, with 12 bases between. CDR1 MNHNY and CDR2 SVGAGI come from the germline V gene (reference sequence). The CDR3 contains 13 residues. CDR3 protein: CASSVLGVETQYF. The CDR3 nucleotides are TGTGCCAGCAGCGTGTTGGGGGTAGAGACCCAGTACTTC.

This sequence joins TRBV5-6 and TRBJ1-2; 9 nucleotides match TRBD1. CDR1 SGHDT and CDR2 YYEEEE come from the germline V gene. V shed 2 bases and J 12 bases; nucleotides not matched to a gene: 8. This CDR3 has 13 amino acids. The CDR3 loop is CASSLLPGQGDTF. For the CDR3, the DNA is TGTGCCAGCAGCTTACTACCGGGACAGGGAGACACCTTC.

The chain links TRBV4-1 to TRBJ2-1, with D tentatively TRBD2 (6 bases). CDR3 size: 17 residues. V was pared by 0 bases and J by 10 bases, with 22 bases between. Per the germline V gene, CDR1 is MGHRA and CDR2 is YSYEKL. CDR3 sequence reads: CASSQDGRTPRNWEQFF. The CDR3 DNA sequence: TGCGCCAGCAGCCAAGATGGGAGGACTCCTCGGAATTGGGAGCAGTTCTTC.

The CDR3 here is CASSLDRVGGRYQYF. As DNA, the CDR3 is TGTGCCAGCAGCTTAGATCGGGTGGGCGGGAGATACCAGTATTTT. This chain joins TRBV11-2 and TRBJ2-3, with 7 positions matching TRBD2. The CDR3 covers 15 residues. Germline CDR1 SGHAT, CDR2 FQNNGV. J was trimmed by 12 bases and V by 0 bases; bases with no gene match: 12.

The rearrangement joins TRBV18 to TRBJ2-5; D is undetermined. The V and J ends lost 5 bases and 0 bases respectively, with 4 bases between them. This CDR3 spans 12 amino acids. The germline gives CDR1 KGHSH, CDR2 LQKENI. The CDR3 DNA sequence: TGTGCCAGCTCAAGATACCAAGAGACCCAGTACTTC. It codes for CASSRYQETQYF.

J is TRBJ1-2 and V is TRBV7-2; D gene ambiguous. Between the trimmed V and J ends, which lost 2 bases and 2 bases, there was a span of 15 bases. The CDR3 loop spans 16 amino acids. CDR1 is SGHTA and CDR2 is FQGNSA in the germline V gene. The CDR3 reads CASSLRVTPMNYGYTF. The DNA of the CDR3 is TGTGCCAGCAGCTTAAGGGTAACCCCCATGAACTATGGCTACACCTTC.

The rearrangement uses TRBV5-1 and TRBJ1-6, with no clear D. The CDR3 is 15 residues long. Germline CDR1 is SGHRS and CDR2 is YFSETQ. Trimming took off 3 bases at V and 0 bases at J, with 7 bases between the two ends. The CDR3 is CASSSVTSYNSPLHF. The CDR3 bases are TGCGCCAGCAGCTCTGTTACCTCCTATAATTCACCCCTCCACTTT.

V gene TRBV5-1 combines with J gene TRBJ2-6; D gene ambiguous. This CDR3 is 15 amino acids long. V was shortened by 4 bases and J by 0 bases, with 8 bases between the two germline ends. From germline, CDR1 is SGHRS and CDR2 YFSETQ. This CDR3 is CASSLGSSGANVLTF. CDR3 coding DNA: TGCGCCAGCAGCCTCGGGTCCTCTGGGGCCAACGTCCTGACTTTC.

V is TRBV11-2 and J is TRBJ2-7, with D unclear. CDR3 size: 14 residues. Trimming took 0 bases from V and 3 from J, leaving 9 bases between them. In germline, CDR1 is SGHAT, CDR2 FQNNGV. CDR3 DNA sequence: TGTGCCAGCAGCTTAGATTTACTTTTCTACGAGCAGTACTTC. The encoded protein is CASSLDLLFYEQYF.

The V and J genes are TRBV4-1 and TRBJ1-3; the D gene is possibly TRBD1 (6 bases). V lost 0 bases to trimming and J lost 0 bases, with 9 bases between them. Germline V gene sequence: CDR1 MGHRA, CDR2 YSYEKL. The CDR3 is 16 amino acids. The CDR3 spells CASSQDGGPSGNTIYF. Here the CDR3 DNA reads TGCGCCAGCAGCCAAGACGGGGGCCCCTCTGGAAACACCATATATTTT.